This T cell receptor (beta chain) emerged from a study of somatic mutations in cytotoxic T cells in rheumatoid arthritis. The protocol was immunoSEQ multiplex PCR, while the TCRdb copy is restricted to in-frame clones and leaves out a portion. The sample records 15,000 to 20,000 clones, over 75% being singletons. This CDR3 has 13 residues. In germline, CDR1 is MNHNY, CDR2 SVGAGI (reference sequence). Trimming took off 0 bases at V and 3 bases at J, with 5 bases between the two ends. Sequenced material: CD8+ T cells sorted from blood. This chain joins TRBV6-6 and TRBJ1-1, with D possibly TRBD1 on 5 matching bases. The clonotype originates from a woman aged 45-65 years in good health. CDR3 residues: CASSYSTDTEAFF. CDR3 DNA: TGTGCCAGCAGTTACTCGACAGACACTGAAGCTTTCTTT.